The clone carrying this T cell receptor (beta chain) was seen just once. This sample is drawn from a study of control samples from healthy donors and cancer patients. V lost 2 bases and J 9 bases, leaving 10 bases between the germline ends. The CDR3 is made up of 12 amino acids. This table comes from immunoSEQ multiplex PCR, and its TCRdb copy is limited to in-frame clones, with some not included. This table has 150,000 to 200,000 clones, around nine tenths appearing once. This clonotype originated in a man aged 30 to 45 in good health. Sequencing used blood. V usage is TRBV12-3 or TRBV12-4 and J usage is TRBJ1-1; D remains ambiguous. CDR3 nucleotides: TGTGCCAGCAGTTTAAGTACCACCCAAGCTTTCTTT. Protein sequence: CASSLSTTQAFF.